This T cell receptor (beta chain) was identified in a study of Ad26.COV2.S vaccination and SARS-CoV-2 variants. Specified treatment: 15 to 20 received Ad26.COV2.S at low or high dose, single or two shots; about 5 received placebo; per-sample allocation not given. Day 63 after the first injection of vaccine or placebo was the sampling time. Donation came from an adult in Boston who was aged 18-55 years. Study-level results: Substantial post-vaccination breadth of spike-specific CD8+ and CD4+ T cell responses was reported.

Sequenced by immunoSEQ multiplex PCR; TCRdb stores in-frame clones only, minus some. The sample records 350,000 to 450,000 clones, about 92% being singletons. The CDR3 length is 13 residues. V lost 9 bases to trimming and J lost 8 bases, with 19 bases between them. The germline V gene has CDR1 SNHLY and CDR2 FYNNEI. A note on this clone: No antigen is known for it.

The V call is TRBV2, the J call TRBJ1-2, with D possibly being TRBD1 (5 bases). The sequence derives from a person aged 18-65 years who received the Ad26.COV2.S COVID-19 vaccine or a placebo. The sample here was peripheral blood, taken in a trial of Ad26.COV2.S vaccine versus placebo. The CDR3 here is CARTNGAAGGYTF. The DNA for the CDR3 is TGTGCCAGGACGAACGGGGCCGCGGGGGGCTACACCTTC.